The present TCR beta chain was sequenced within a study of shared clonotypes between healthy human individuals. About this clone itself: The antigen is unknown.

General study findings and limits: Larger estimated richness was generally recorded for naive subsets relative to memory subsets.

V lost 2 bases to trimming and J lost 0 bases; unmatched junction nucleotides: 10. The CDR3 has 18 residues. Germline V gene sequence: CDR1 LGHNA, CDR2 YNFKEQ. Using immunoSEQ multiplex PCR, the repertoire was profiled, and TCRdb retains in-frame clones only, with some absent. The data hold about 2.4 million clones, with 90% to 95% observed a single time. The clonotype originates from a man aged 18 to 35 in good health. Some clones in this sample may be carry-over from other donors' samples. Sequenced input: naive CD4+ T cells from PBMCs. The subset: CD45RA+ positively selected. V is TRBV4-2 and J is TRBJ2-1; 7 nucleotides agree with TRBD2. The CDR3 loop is CASSQIAASGHSYNEQFF. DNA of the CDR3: TGTGCCAGCAGCCAAATCGCCGCTAGCGGCCACTCCTACAATGAGCAGTTCTTC.